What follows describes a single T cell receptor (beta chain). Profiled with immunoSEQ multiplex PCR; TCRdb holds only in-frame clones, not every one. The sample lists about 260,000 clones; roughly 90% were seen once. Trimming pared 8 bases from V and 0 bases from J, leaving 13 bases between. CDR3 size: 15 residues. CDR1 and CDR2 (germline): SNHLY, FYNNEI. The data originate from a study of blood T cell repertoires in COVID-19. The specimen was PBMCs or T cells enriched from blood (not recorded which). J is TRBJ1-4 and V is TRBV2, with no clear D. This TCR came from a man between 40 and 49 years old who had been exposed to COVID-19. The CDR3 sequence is CASGSAIATNEKLFF. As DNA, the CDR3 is TGTGCCAGCGGCAGCGCCATTGCAACTAATGAAAAACTGTTTTTT.